Shown below are 27 T cell receptor beta chains from a single sample sequenced in a study of technical replicates of blood from a handful of donors. Assay used: immunoSEQ multiplex PCR; TCRdb lists only in-frame clones, some missing. The sample includes 80,000 to 100,000 clones, 95% of them seen just once. Material for sequencing was T cells isolated from PBMCs. Receptors were obtained from a human donor in good health.

This sequence joins TRBV10-3 and TRBJ2-2; TRBD2 agrees at 12 bases. Germline V gene data show CDR1 as ENHRY and CDR2 as SYGVKD. Trimming cost V 6 bases and J 0 bases; bases outside gene matches: 8. The CDR3 totals 18 residues. CDR3 loop: CAIRILAGGSSNTGELFF. In DNA, the CDR3 is TGTGCCATCAGGATACTAGCGGGAGGCTCATCGAACACCGGGGAGCTGTTTTTT.

The chain recombines TRBV28 with TRBJ2-5; a weak D match, TRBD1 (5 bases). The germline gives CDR1 MDHEN, CDR2 SYDVKM. The CDR3 contains 13 residues. The V gene lost 7 bases and the J gene lost 6 bases, with 15 bases spanning the gap. The DNA for the CDR3 is TGTGCCAGCAAGGCTAGGGGAAAAAAGACCCAGTACTTC. Protein product: CASKARGKKTQYF.

The chain employs TRBV29-1 and TRBJ1-2; 10 bases align to TRBD1. The CDR3 consists of 15 residues. Germline V lookup: CDR1 SQVTM, CDR2 ANQGSEA. V lost 1 base to trimming and J lost 3 bases; unmatched junction nucleotides: 5. CDR3 in amino acids: CSVEAGQGLYYGYTF. The CDR3 DNA follows: TGCAGCGTTGAAGCGGGACAGGGGCTTTACTATGGCTACACCTTC.

The sample holds a few counts of this clone. The chain is built from TRBV7-9 and TRBJ2-5, with 15 bases matching TRBD2. V shed 6 bases, J shed 5 bases, and the junction held 10 bases outside the gene matches. Germline V lookup: CDR1 SEHNR, CDR2 FQNEAQ (reference sequence). There are 17 residues in the CDR3. The CDR3 DNA reads TGTGCCAGCAGAGGACTAGCGGGGGGGGAATCCGGTGAGACCCAGTACTTC. This gives the protein CASRGLAGGESGETQYF.

V is TRBV28 and J is TRBJ2-7; D is ambiguous. V dropped 6 bases and J dropped 2 bases, with 11 bases sitting between them. The CDR3 totals 13 residues. Germline lookup yields CDR1 MDHEN and CDR2 SYDVKM. The CDR3: CASRFVLTYEQYF. The CDR3, as DNA: TGTGCCAGCAGGTTCGTCCTTACCTACGAGCAGTACTTC.

J is TRBJ2-2 and V is TRBV28; D unclear. Germline-derived CDR1 and CDR2 are MDHEN and SYDVKM. The CDR3 totals 18 residues. Trimming shortened V by 3 bases and J by 0 bases, and 17 bases separated the two germline ends. This chain's CDR3 is CASSFASALWPNTGELFF. The CDR3 nucleotides are TGTGCCAGCAGTTTTGCTTCCGCATTGTGGCCGAACACCGGGGAGCTGTTTTTT.

DNA of the CDR3: TGTGCCAGCAGCGCCGGGACAGGGGGCAATCAGCCCCAGCATTTT. Translating gives CASSAGTGGNQPQHF. The chain combines TRBV6-5 with TRBJ1-5; TRBD1 matches 10 bases. This CDR3 spans 15 amino acids. Germline V gene sequence: CDR1 MNHEY, CDR2 SVGAGI. Trimming at V came to 6 bases and at J to 2 bases, leaving 4 bases not matched to a gene.

J is TRBJ2-1 and V is TRBV4-1, with 7 bases identical to TRBD2. The CDR3 sequence is 13 residues long. Germline loops: CDR1 MGHRA, CDR2 YSYEKL. J was trimmed by 5 bases and V by 9 bases; bases with no gene match: 7. The CDR3 sequence is CASNAGVNNEQFF. CDR3 coding DNA: TGCGCCAGTAATGCGGGGGTGAACAATGAGCAGTTCTTC.

This chain uses TRBV12-5 with TRBJ2-1; 9 bases are shared with TRBD2. Germline V gene data show CDR1 as LGHNT and CDR2 as FRNRAP. This CDR3 has 15 residues. V gave up 7 bases and J gave up 4 bases; unmatched junction bases: 8. The CDR3 spells CASDLAGDGYNEQFF. The CDR3 DNA reads as TGTGCTAGTGACTTAGCGGGGGACGGGTACAATGAGCAGTTCTTC.

This chain links TRBV7-8 with TRBJ1-5, with TRBD1 as a possible D gene (6 bases). The ends were cut back, 1 base at V and 3 bases at J, with 13 bases in the middle. The V gene's germline CDR1 is SGHVS and CDR2 FQNEAQ. This CDR3 contains 16 residues. The CDR3 is CASSLGNQGNNQPQHF. Written as DNA, the CDR3 is TGTGCCAGCAGCTTAGGAAACCAGGGGAACAATCAGCCCCAGCATTTT.

The CDR3 DNA reads TGCGCCAGCAGCTTGGTCCAAAGCGGGAGCTCCTACAATGAGCAGTTCTTC. It yields the protein CASSLVQSGSSYNEQFF. The V and J genes are TRBV5-1 and TRBJ2-1, with 8 bases that match TRBD2. CDR1 is SGHRS, CDR2 YFSETQ, per germline. Germline trimming cut 0 bases from V and 0 bases from J; bases unmatched to any gene: 5. This CDR3 contains 17 residues.

V gene TRBV4-2 combines with J gene TRBJ2-1; D not resolved. From germline, CDR1 is LGHNA and CDR2 YNFKEQ. CDR3 length equals 11 residues. V lost 3 bases and J 6 bases, leaving 3 bases between the germline ends. CDR3 nucleotides: TGTGCCAGCAGCCAGAGCAATGAGCAGTTCTTC. Its protein is CASSQSNEQFF.

The chain joins TRBV19 to TRBJ2-5; TRBD2 might be the D (6 bases). V lost 6 bases, J lost 5 bases, and 16 bases lay in between. CDR1 is LNHDA, CDR2 SQIVND, per germline (reference sequence). The CDR3 spans 14 residues. As DNA, the CDR3 is TGTGCCAGTAGCGGAGCTGCCAGCGGGGAGACCCAGTACTTC. This gives the protein CASSGAASGETQYF.

V and J are TRBV4-1 and TRBJ1-1; 7 bases line up with TRBD1. The V and J ends lost 2 bases and 7 bases, in that order; junction bases with no gene match: 10. Germline V gene sequence: CDR1 MGHRA, CDR2 YSYEKL. The CDR3 is 15 amino acids. This CDR3 is CASSQRSGTVNEAFF. In nucleotides, the CDR3 is TGCGCCAGCAGCCAACGATCCGGGACAGTTAATGAAGCTTTCTTT.

The rearrangement joins TRBV4-2 to TRBJ2-7, with 9 bases matching TRBD1. Germline V gene sequence: CDR1 LGHNA, CDR2 YNFKEQ. J lost 0 bases, V lost 0 bases, and 3 bases had no gene match. This CDR3 region has 16 residues. CDR3 in DNA: TGTGCCAGCAGCCAAGACGGACAGGGGAGCTCCTACGAGCAGTACTTC. Translating gives CASSQDGQGSSYEQYF.

The rearrangement uses TRBV27 and TRBJ1-1; a possible D gene is TRBD1 (6 bases). This CDR3 comprises 12 residues. The V end was cut by 2 bases, the J end by 7 bases, with 8 bases between. CDR1 and CDR2 (germline): MNHEY, SMNVEV (reference sequence). The CDR3: CASSLQGGEAFF. Written as DNA, the CDR3 is TGTGCCAGCAGTTTACAAGGGGGTGAAGCTTTCTTT.

The J gene is TRBJ2-1, the V gene TRBV5-5; possible D gene TRBD2, 5 bases. V was trimmed by 4 bases and J by 0 bases, leaving 14 bases between them. The length of the CDR3 is 16 residues. The germline V gene encodes CDR1 SGHKS and CDR2 YYEKEE (reference sequence). CDR3 bases: TGTGCCAGCAGCCCGGACTTTTTAGGCTCCTACAATGAGCAGTTCTTC. Its protein is CASSPDFLGSYNEQFF.

The CDR3 region is CASSQEPTENYGYTF. For the CDR3, the DNA is TGTGCCAGCAGCCAAGAGCCGACAGAGAACTATGGCTACACCTTC. The rearrangement joins TRBV4-2 to TRBJ1-2; TRBD1 is a possible D gene (5 bases). In germline, CDR1 is LGHNA, CDR2 YNFKEQ. The CDR3 loop spans 15 amino acids. Trimming took 0 bases from V and 2 from J, leaving 10 bases between them.

The chain is built from TRBV18 and TRBJ2-2, with D possibly matching TRBD1 (6 bases). The CDR3 has 14 amino acids. The V end was cut by 5 bases, the J end by 7 bases, with 14 bases between. Per germline, CDR1 KGHSH and CDR2 LQKENI. CDR3 DNA sequence: TGTGCCAGCTCAACAGGGATTTCGGGCGGGGAGCTGTTTTTT. It specifies CASSTGISGGELFF.

In this sample, this clone turned up once. V usage is TRBV14 and J usage is TRBJ2-1; 7 nucleotides match TRBD2. The germline gives CDR1 SGHDN, CDR2 FVKESK. The trim removed 6 bases at V and 3 bases at J, leaving 11 bases unmatched. This CDR3 spans 16 amino acids. DNA for the CDR3: TGTGCCAGCAGGGTTACCTCTAGCGGCGACTACAATGAGCAGTTCTTC. Translating gives CASRVTSSGDYNEQFF.

The CDR3 region is CASTPGGDSYNEQFF. DNA for the CDR3: TGTGCCAGCACCCCCGGGGGGGACTCCTACAATGAGCAGTTCTTC. The J gene is TRBJ2-1, the V gene TRBV9; 8 nucleotides align to TRBD2. V gave up 6 bases and J gave up 0 bases; unmatched junction bases: 5. Germline loops: CDR1 SGDLS, CDR2 YYNGEE. CDR3 size: 15 residues.

The chain is built from TRBV10-3 and TRBJ2-7, with 8 bases fitting TRBD2. V dropped 4 bases and J dropped 1; count of bases not matched to a gene: 6. The CDR3 totals 15 residues. The germline V gene encodes CDR1 ENHRY and CDR2 SYGVKD. Here the CDR3 DNA reads TGTGCCATCAGTGGTTCTAGCGGGCTTTCCTACGAGCAGTACTTC. It encodes CAISGSSGLSYEQYF.

The J gene is TRBJ2-7, the V gene TRBV18; TRBD1 aligns across 7 bases. In germline, CDR1 is KGHSH, CDR2 LQKENI. This CDR3 spans 14 amino acids. With V trimmed by 3 bases and J by 5 bases, 7 bases remained unmatched. CDR3 DNA sequence: TGTGCCAGCTCACCCGACAGGGAGTTGAACGAGCAGTACTTC. Protein product: CASSPDRELNEQYF.

This clone was detected only a few times. J is TRBJ1-1 and V is TRBV11-3; tentative D call: TRBD1 (6 bases). CDR1 is SGHNT and CDR2 is YENEEA in the germline V gene. Deletions cut 6 bases from V and 7 bases from J, with 15 bases between. CDR3 length equals 13 residues. In nucleotides, the CDR3 is TGTGCCAGCAGACGTAATCAGGGGAATGAAGCTTTCTTT. The encoded protein is CASRRNQGNEAFF. The full variable domain, with the rest looked up from reference TRBV11-3 and TRBJ1-1, is EAGVVQSPRYKIIEKKQPVAFWCNPISGHNTLYWYLQNLGQGPELLIRYENEEAVDDSQLPKDRFSAERLKGVDSTLKIQPAELGDSAVYLCASRRNQGNEAFFGQGTRLTVV.

V gene TRBV6-4 combines with J gene TRBJ2-5; the match to TRBD2 covers 9 bases. After removal of 4 bases from V and 4 bases from J, the junction contained 13 bases not matched to a gene. Germline V gives CDR1 MRHNA, CDR2 SNTAGT. This CDR3 region has 17 residues. DNA of the CDR3: TGTGCCAGCAGTGTTACGCACGCGGGGGGGCCACGAGAGACCCAGTACTTC. Amino acids: CASSVTHAGGPRETQYF.

This clone has a single count. In nucleotides, the CDR3 is TGTGCCAGCAGTGAGGACCGGACATGGAGTCAGCCCCAGCATTTT. Its translation: CASSEDRTWSQPQHF. This chain links TRBV6-1 with TRBJ1-5; D may be TRBD1 (5 bases). This CDR3 contains 15 residues. Germline CDR1 is MNHNS and CDR2 is SASEGT. The ends were cut back, 3 bases at V and 6 bases at J, with 15 bases in the middle.

The chain carries TRBV2 and TRBJ1-2, with D hard to call. Germline CDR1 reads SNHLY; CDR2 reads FYNNEI. This CDR3 region has 16 residues. The germline V and J ends were trimmed by 6 bases and 2 bases, with 19 bases remaining between them. CDR3 residues: CASSIQTHPKNYGYTF. In nucleotides, the CDR3 is TGTGCCAGCAGCATACAGACCCACCCTAAAAACTATGGCTACACCTTC.